The 24 T cell receptor beta chains below were found in one sample sequenced in a study of T cell responses to AZD1222 COVID-19 vaccine. Clones were sequenced by immunoSEQ multiplex PCR, and TCRdb holds only the in-frame ones, with some missing. The sample shows around 140,000 clones, about nine tenths of them seen only once. The sample was peripheral blood, taken on day 0 of AZD1222 vaccination. The receptors originated from an adult in good health.

The rearrangement links TRBV23-1 to TRBJ1-2; unclear D gene. TRBV23-1 is an ORF for which the function is uncertain. V shed 9 bases and J shed 2 bases, with 4 bases lying between them. This CDR3 has 10 residues. The CDR3 DNA is TGCGCCAGGTACAACTATGGCTACACCTTC. Its translation is CARYNYGYTF.

This sequence joins TRBV7-9 and TRBJ1-2; D is perhaps TRBD1 (5 bases). This CDR3 contains 17 residues. Germline V gene lookup returns CDR1 SEHNR and CDR2 FQNEAQ (reference sequence). Trimming shortened V by 1 base and J by 4 bases, and 19 bases separated the two germline ends. CDR3 in DNA: TGTGCCAGCAGCTTAGGTGTCGGGACGCGGTCCCTCTATGGCTACACCTTC. Protein product: CASSLGVGTRSLYGYTF.

V gene TRBV15 combines with J gene TRBJ2-1; D perhaps matches TRBD1 (6 bases). The germline V and J ends were trimmed by 2 bases and 1 base, with 12 bases remaining between them. The CDR3 has 16 amino acids. The V gene's germline CDR1 is LNHNV and CDR2 YYDKDF (reference sequence). The CDR3 is CATSRNREESYNEQFF. Here the CDR3 DNA reads TGTGCCACCAGCAGAAACAGGGAAGAGTCCTACAATGAGCAGTTCTTC.

This chain connects TRBV10-3 to TRBJ2-7, with D perhaps TRBD1 (6 bases). The CDR3 totals 11 residues. Germline V gives CDR1 ENHRY, CDR2 SYGVKD. Trimming left V 7 bases short and J 2 bases short, with 6 bases between. The CDR3 sequence is CAIKGAYEQYF. CDR3 DNA sequence: TGTGCCATCAAGGGGGCCTACGAGCAGTACTTC.

This chain uses TRBV6-2 or TRBV6-3 with TRBJ2-3; TRBD1 matches at 7 bases. CDR1 and CDR2 (germline): MNHEY, SVGEGT. This CDR3 region has 18 residues. V lost 2 bases to trimming and J lost 2 bases; unmatched junction nucleotides: 13. The CDR3 region is CASSYGPGTEGDTDTQYF. The CDR3 DNA follows: TGTGCCAGCAGTTACGGGCCGGGGACAGAGGGGGACACAGATACGCAGTATTTT.

This chain connects TRBV30 to TRBJ1-3, with no clear D. The CDR3 sequence is 13 residues long. V was pared by 6 bases and J by 0 bases, with 9 bases between. From germline, CDR1 is GTSNPN and CDR2 SVGIG (reference sequence). The CDR3 DNA sequence: TGTGCCTGTACACGGAGCTCTGGAAACACCATATATTTT. Translating it yields CACTRSSGNTIYF.

The V and J genes are TRBV6-5 and TRBJ2-4, with D hard to call. Germline V gene sequence: CDR1 MNHEY, CDR2 SVGAGI. The CDR3 is 13 residues long. V shed 5 bases and J shed 0 bases, with 5 bases lying between them. CDR3 amino acids: CASSTIAKNIQYF. The CDR3 coding sequence is TGTGCCAGCAGTACAATAGCCAAAAACATTCAGTACTTC.

The V call is TRBV5-6, the J call TRBJ1-2; D remains ambiguous. This CDR3 spans 12 amino acids. Germline-derived CDR1 and CDR2 are SGHDT and YYEEEE. Trimming removed 3 bases at V and 2 bases at J, with 5 bases between. CDR3 bases: TGTGCCAGCAGCTCGGAAAACTATGGCTACACCTTC. Amino acid sequence: CASSSENYGYTF.

This chain links TRBV5-5 with TRBJ1-4, with TRBD1 matching over 7 bases. V lost 4 bases and J lost 4; bases outside the gene matches: 7. The CDR3 length is 15 residues. Germline CDR1 and CDR2: SGHKS and YYEKEE (reference sequence). Here the CDR3 reads CASSGTGAGNEKLFF. CDR3 coding DNA: TGTGCCAGCAGCGGCACAGGGGCCGGTAATGAAAAACTGTTTTTT.

This clone was seen a few times. The chain couples TRBV12-3 or TRBV12-4 to TRBJ2-1; D may be TRBD1 (5 bases). V lost 7 bases, J lost 5 bases, and 12 bases lay in between. This CDR3 comprises 13 residues. CDR3: CASKLGLDNEQFF. As DNA, the CDR3 is TGTGCCAGCAAGTTGGGGCTGGACAATGAGCAGTTCTTC.

This clone was detected a few times. V usage is TRBV7-6 and J usage is TRBJ2-2; 9 nucleotides align to TRBD1. Unmatched junction bases numbered 5, after V lost 3 bases and J lost 6 bases. The CDR3 is 15 amino acids. The V gene's germline CDR1 is SGHVS and CDR2 FNYEAQ. This chain's CDR3 is CASSLGQGGAGELFF. DNA of the CDR3: TGTGCCAGCAGCTTGGGACAGGGAGGGGCCGGGGAGCTGTTTTTT.

The V gene is TRBV10-1, the J gene TRBJ2-3, with 8 nucleotides matching TRBD1. The germline V gene has CDR1 WNHNN and CDR2 SYGVQD (reference sequence). CDR3 length: 16 amino acids. Trimming took 3 bases from V and 3 from J; bases not matched to a gene: 8. In DNA form, the CDR3 reads TGCGCCAGCAGTGATTCAGGGGGCGAAGGAACAGATACGCAGTATTTT. Residues: CASSDSGGEGTDTQYF.

The DNA of the CDR3 is TGCGCCAGCAGCTTGGGACAGGGAATAAATGAAAAACTGTTTTTT. Translation: CASSLGQGINEKLFF. The chain has TRBV5-1 and TRBJ1-4, with 7 bases aligning to TRBD1. The CDR3 has 15 residues. Germline V lookup: CDR1 SGHRS, CDR2 YFSETQ. Trimming at V came to 0 bases and at J to 5 bases, leaving 4 bases not matched to a gene.

This chain connects TRBV27 to TRBJ1-6; tentatively, D is TRBD1 (6 bases). Germline CDR1 reads MNHEY; CDR2 reads SMNVEV (reference sequence). Deletions cut 2 bases from V and 6 bases from J, with 8 bases between. This CDR3 is 14 amino acids long. The CDR3 bases are TGTGCCAGCAGTTTAGGGGGGGCTAATTCACCCCTCCACTTT. It specifies CASSLGGANSPLHF.

This chain links TRBV9 with TRBJ1-5; TRBD1 agrees at 7 bases. The CDR3 has 14 amino acids. The V segment lost 4 bases and the J segment 4 bases; nucleotides outside the gene matches: 5. Per germline, CDR1 SGDLS and CDR2 YYNGEE. This chain's CDR3 is CASSSGTVNQPQHF. CDR3 nucleotides: TGTGCCAGCAGCAGCGGGACAGTTAATCAGCCCCAGCATTTT. The full variable domain, completed using reference TRBV9 and TRBJ1-5, is DSGVTQTPKHLITATGQRVTLRCSPRSGDLSVYWYQQSLDQGLQFLIQYYNGEERAKGNILERFSAQQFPDLHSELNLSSLELGDSALYFCASSSGTVNQPQHFGDGTRLSIL.

CDR3 sequence (DNA): TGTGCCAGCAGTGAAGCTAGCGGGTACCCCTACGAGCAGTACTTC. Translation gives CASSEASGYPYEQYF. The chain combines TRBV2 with TRBJ2-7; 7 nucleotides match TRBD2. The CDR3 extends over 15 amino acids. CDR1 is SNHLY and CDR2 is FYNNEI in the germline V gene. V shed 0 bases, J shed 2 bases, and the junction held 4 bases outside the gene matches.

The CDR3, as DNA: TGTGCCAGCAGTTACACTAGCGGGGGAAAGCAAAACATTCAGTACTTC. Translated, it gives CASSYTSGGKQNIQYF. This chain links TRBV6-5 with TRBJ2-4, with TRBD2 matching 11 bases. The CDR3 has 16 amino acids. Germline V gives CDR1 MNHEY, CDR2 SVGAGI. The V and J ends lost 2 bases and 5 bases, in that order; junction bases with no gene match: 5.

The rearrangement joins TRBV15 to TRBJ1-2, with D uncertain. The V gene lost 1 base and the J gene lost 8 bases, with 8 bases spanning the gap. There are 12 residues in the CDR3. Germline loops: CDR1 LNHNV, CDR2 YYDKDF (reference sequence). CDR3 DNA sequence: TGTGCCACCAGCAGAGTGGGGAACGGCTACACCTTC. Translated: CATSRVGNGYTF.

The chain uses TRBV19 and TRBJ1-1; D perhaps matches TRBD1 (5 bases). Germline CDR1 is LNHDA and CDR2 is SQIVND (reference sequence). The germline V and J ends were trimmed by 1 base and 11 bases, with 17 bases remaining between them. This CDR3 comprises 14 residues. The CDR3 spells CASSIVGPGVGAFF. The CDR3 region has the DNA TGTGCCAGTAGTATAGTCGGCCCGGGGGTTGGTGCTTTCTTT. Complete variable domain (other parts from reference TRBV19 and TRBJ1-1): DGGITQSPKYLFRKEGQNVTLSCEQNLNHDAMYWYRQDPGQGLRLIYYSQIVNDFQKGDIAEGYSVSREKKESFPLTVTSAQKNPTAFYLCASSIVGPGVGAFFGQGTRLTVV.

This sequence joins TRBV24-1 and TRBJ2-2; 9 bases agree with TRBD2. Germline loops: CDR1 KGHDR, CDR2 SFDVKD. This CDR3 spans 15 amino acids. The J segment lost 0 bases and the V segment lost 9 bases, leaving 4 bases of the junction unmatched. CDR3 sequence (DNA): TGTGCCACCCATGCGGGGGGGCCGAACACCGGGGAGCTGTTTTTT. It specifies CATHAGGPNTGELFF.

The genes are TRBV6-5 and TRBJ1-1, with TRBD1 as a possible D gene (5 bases). CDR1 is MNHEY, CDR2 SVGAGI, per germline. CDR3 length: 14 amino acids. Trimming shortened V by 1 base and J by 1 base, and 7 bases separated the two germline ends. The CDR3 nucleotides read TGTGCCAGCAGTTACTTTACAGGGAACACTGAAGCTTTCTTT. The encoded protein is CASSYFTGNTEAFF.

There are a few counts of this clone. The V gene is TRBV6-5, the J gene TRBJ1-2; 8 nucleotides match TRBD1. The length of the CDR3 is 12 residues. V was pared by 6 bases and J by 4 bases, with 1 base of the junction left unmatched. Germline values: CDR1 MNHEY, CDR2 SVGAGI. CDR3 DNA: TGTGCCAGCAGAACAGGGGGCTATGGCTACACCTTC. Translating gives CASRTGGYGYTF.

J is TRBJ2-7 and V is TRBV18, with D perhaps matching TRBD1 or TRBD2 (6 bases each). Looked up from germline, CDR1 is KGHSH and CDR2 is LQKENI. The CDR3 runs 16 residues. V lost 0 bases to trimming and J lost 0 bases, with 12 bases between them. CDR3 residues: CASSPPGRGPSYEQYF. The CDR3 DNA reads as TGTGCCAGCTCACCACCGGGTCGGGGGCCCTCCTACGAGCAGTACTTC.

CDR3 nucleotides: TGTGCCAGCCGCTCGACCTATGGCTACACCTTC. Translation: CASRSTYGYTF. The rearrangement uses TRBV9 and TRBJ1-2; no reliable D call. The CDR3 covers 11 residues. The germline V gene encodes CDR1 SGDLS and CDR2 YYNGEE. V was pared by 7 bases and J by 4 bases, with 8 bases between.